The next 3 T cell receptor beta chains were all read from a single sample in a study of blood T cell repertoires in COVID-19. Produced via immunoSEQ multiplex PCR; TCRdb's table is partial and in-frame only. The data show approximately 44,000 clones, with around nine tenths seen just once and 0.37% held by the top ten. What was sequenced was peripheral blood. The receptor source for this set is a man between 50 and 59 years old with COVID-19, enrolled during active disease.

The V and J genes are TRBV7-2 and TRBJ2-5, with 8 bases aligning to TRBD2. The CDR3 is made up of 17 amino acids. Germline CDR1 reads SGHTA; CDR2 reads FQGNSA. V lost 5 bases, J lost 1 base, and 12 bases stayed unmatched. In nucleotides, the CDR3 is TGTGCCAGCAGCCCCGGGGATGCGGGAGGCCCCCAAGAGACCCAGTACTTC. This encodes CASSPGDAGGPQETQYF. The full variable domain, in which reference TRBV7-2 and TRBJ2-5 provide the parts outside the CDR3, is GAGVSQSPSNKVTEKGKDVELRCDPISGHTALYWYRQSLGQGLEFLIYFQGNSAPDKSGLPSDRFSAERTGGSVSTLTIQRTQQEDSAVYLCASSPGDAGGPQETQYFGPGTRLLVL.

The CDR3 sequence is CASRPGQGPYEQYF. The CDR3 coding sequence is TGTGCCAGTCGGCCGGGACAGGGTCCCTACGAGCAGTACTTC. The chain has TRBV6-5 and TRBJ2-7; 9 bases match TRBD1. The trim removed 9 bases at V and 2 bases at J, leaving 8 bases unmatched. This CDR3 spans 14 amino acids. The germline V gene encodes CDR1 MNHEY and CDR2 SVGAGI.

The chain employs TRBV19 and TRBJ2-7; D perhaps matches TRBD1 (6 bases). Trimming took 4 bases from V and 7 from J, leaving 14 bases between them. The CDR3 spans 13 residues. CDR1 and CDR2 (germline): LNHDA, SQIVND (reference sequence). In nucleotides, the CDR3 is TGTGCCAGTAGTACGGGGACAAGGTCTGAGCAGTACTTC. Protein: CASSTGTRSEQYF. The full variable domain, with the rest looked up from reference TRBV19 and TRBJ2-7, is DGGITQSPKYLFRKEGQNVTLSCEQNLNHDAMYWYRQDPGQGLRLIYYSQIVNDFQKGDIAEGYSVSREKKESFPLTVTSAQKNPTAFYLCASSTGTRSEQYFGPGTRLTVT.